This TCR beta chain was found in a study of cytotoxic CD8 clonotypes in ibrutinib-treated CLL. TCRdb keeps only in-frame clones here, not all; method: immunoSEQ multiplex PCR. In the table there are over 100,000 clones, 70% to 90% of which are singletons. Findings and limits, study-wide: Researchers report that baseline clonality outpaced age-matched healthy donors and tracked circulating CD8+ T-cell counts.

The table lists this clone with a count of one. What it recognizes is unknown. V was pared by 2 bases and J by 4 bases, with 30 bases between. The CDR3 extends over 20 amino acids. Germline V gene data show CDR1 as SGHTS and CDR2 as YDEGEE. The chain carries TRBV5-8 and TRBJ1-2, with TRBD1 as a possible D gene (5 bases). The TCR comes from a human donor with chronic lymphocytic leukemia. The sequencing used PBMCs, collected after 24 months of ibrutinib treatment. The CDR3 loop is CASSLNGAIRILRNSYGYTF. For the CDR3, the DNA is TGTGCCAGCAGCTTAAACGGGGCAATCCGAATCTTACGGAATTCCTATGGCTACACCTTC.